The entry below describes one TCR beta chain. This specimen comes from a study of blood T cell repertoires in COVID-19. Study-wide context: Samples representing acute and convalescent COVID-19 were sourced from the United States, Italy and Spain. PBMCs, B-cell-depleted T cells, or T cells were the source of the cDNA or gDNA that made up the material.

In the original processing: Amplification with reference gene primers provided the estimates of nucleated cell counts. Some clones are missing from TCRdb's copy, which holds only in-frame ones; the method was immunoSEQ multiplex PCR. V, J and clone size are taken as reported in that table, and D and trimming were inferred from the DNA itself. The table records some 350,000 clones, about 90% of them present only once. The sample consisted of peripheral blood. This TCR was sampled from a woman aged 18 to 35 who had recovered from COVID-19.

The CDR3, as DNA: TGTGCCAGCAGCTTAGTTATCGGGAGGAACACCGGGGAGCTGTTTTTT. Translated, it gives CASSLVIGRNTGELFF. The V call is TRBV7-9, the J call TRBJ2-2; tentatively, D is TRBD2 (6 bases). V dropped 1 base and J dropped 1 base, with 10 bases sitting between them. This CDR3 comprises 16 residues. Germline CDR1 reads SEHNR; CDR2 reads FQNEAQ (reference sequence).